This T cell receptor (beta chain) was documented in a study of blood T cell repertoires in COVID-19. Study summary: Specimens from acute and convalescent COVID-19 originated in the United States, Italy and Spain. Sources were T cells, B-cell-depleted T cells, or PBMCs; the material itself was cDNA or gDNA.

Source study methods: Using reference gene primer amplification, nucleated cell counts were estimated. Sequenced by immunoSEQ multiplex PCR; TCRdb stores in-frame clones only, minus some. The V and J calls and the clone size are those of that table, but D and trimming were determined from the DNA. The sample includes approximately 92,000 clones, about 82% of them seen just once. Sequencing used peripheral blood. The receptor was derived from a man aged 50 or older with acute or convalescent COVID-19.

The CDR3 reads CASSGTGTGNQPQHF. CDR3 in DNA: TGTGCCAGCAGTGGGACAGGGACGGGCAATCAGCCCCAGCATTTT. This rearrangement joins TRBV2 to TRBJ1-5; TRBD1 matches at 8 bases. The V and J ends lost 4 bases and 2 bases, in that order; junction bases with no gene match: 4. The CDR3 sequence is 15 residues long. Germline assignment: CDR1 SNHLY and CDR2 FYNNEI. Based on the CDR3 plus reference TRBV2 and TRBJ1-5, the full variable domain is EPEVTQTPSHQVTQMGQEVILRCVPISNHLYFYWYRQILGQKVEFLVSFYNNEISEKSEIFDDQFSVERPDGSNFTLKIRSTKLEDSAMYFCASSGTGTGNQPQHFGDGTRLSIL.